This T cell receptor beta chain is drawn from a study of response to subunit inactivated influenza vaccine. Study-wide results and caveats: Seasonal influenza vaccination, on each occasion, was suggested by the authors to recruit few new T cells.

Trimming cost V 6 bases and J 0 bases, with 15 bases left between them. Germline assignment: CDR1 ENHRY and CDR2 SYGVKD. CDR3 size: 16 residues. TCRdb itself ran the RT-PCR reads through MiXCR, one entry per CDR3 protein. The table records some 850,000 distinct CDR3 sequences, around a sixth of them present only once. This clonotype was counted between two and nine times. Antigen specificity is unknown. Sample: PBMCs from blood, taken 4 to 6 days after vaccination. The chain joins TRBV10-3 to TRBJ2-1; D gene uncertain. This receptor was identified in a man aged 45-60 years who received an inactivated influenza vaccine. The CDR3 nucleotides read TGTGCCATCAGCGAGGCATCCTCCCGCTCCTACAATGAGCAGTTCTTC. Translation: CAISEASSRSYNEQFF.